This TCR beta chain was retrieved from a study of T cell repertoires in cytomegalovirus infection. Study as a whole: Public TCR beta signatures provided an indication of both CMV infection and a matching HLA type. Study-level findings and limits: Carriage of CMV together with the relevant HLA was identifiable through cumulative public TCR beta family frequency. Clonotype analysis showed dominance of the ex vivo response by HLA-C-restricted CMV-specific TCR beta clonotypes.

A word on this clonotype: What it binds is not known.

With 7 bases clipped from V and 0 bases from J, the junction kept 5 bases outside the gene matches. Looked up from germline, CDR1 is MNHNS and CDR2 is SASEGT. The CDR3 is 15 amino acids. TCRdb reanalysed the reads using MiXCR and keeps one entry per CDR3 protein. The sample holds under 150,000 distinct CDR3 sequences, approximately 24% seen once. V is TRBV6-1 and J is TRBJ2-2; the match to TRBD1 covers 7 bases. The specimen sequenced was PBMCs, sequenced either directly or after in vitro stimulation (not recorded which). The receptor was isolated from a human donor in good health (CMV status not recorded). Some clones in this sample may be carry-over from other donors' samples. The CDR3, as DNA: TGTGCCAGCACCCCGGGACAGCCGAACACCGGGGAGCTGTTTTTT. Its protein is CASTPGQPNTGELFF.